This TCR beta chain was documented in a study of blood T cell repertoires in COVID-19 (dated by TCRdb to 2019 to 2021). Concerning the study at large: The collaborator samples originated in the United States, Italy and Spain and spanned the acute and convalescent phases of COVID-19. HLA class I and class II types, where available, came from metadata supplied by the sample provider rather than from assay-based typing. Nearly every sample came with metadata listing a de-identified subject ID, COVID-19 status, age in years and sex. The samples were drawn from the first 160 participants of the ongoing ImmuneRACE study and from some 1,300 subjects provided by 6 global collaborators. The prospective study material was composed of cDNA or gDNA derived from T cells, B-cell-depleted T cells, or PBMCs. Deeply sampled blood TCRbeta repertoires from subjects exposed to, actively infected with, or recovered from COVID-19 were included in the dataset. A freely available public database, intended as a resource for researchers studying the immune response to SARS-CoV-2, is where the repertoires were released. What the research found in general, with its limitations: How much clinical and demographic metadata was included differed by source and by participant, and the metadata was provided uncurated.

Its CDR3 holds 15 amino acids, cysteine through phenylalanine. Only the CDR3 DNA is retained, 45 bases long and in frame from the first base. Reading the germline V gene gives CDR1 MDHEN and CDR2 SYDVKM. V loses 5 bases of germline sequence and J loses 7 bases, and the interval between the two ends is 17 bases. Each collaborating institution followed its own protocols to collect whole blood in K2EDTA tubes. For TCRbeta analysis, collaborators shipped samples in one of three forms: frozen whole blood, isolated PBMCs, or DNA extracted from either of those sample types. TCRbeta CDR3 regions were amplified from genomic DNA using the immunoSEQ Assay, a bias-controlled multiplex PCR. Per the authors' processing: Within the assay, amplification of reference gene primers was used to estimate how many nucleated cells each sample contained. Sequence reads were collapsed and filtered to measure the absolute abundance of every unique TCRbeta CDR3 rearrangement. Productive Simpson clonality was computed per sample as the square root of Simpson's diversity index over productive rearrangements. Sourced from immuneACCESS, this table was stored by TCRdb with only in-frame sequences that have V and J called. A share of the clones is absent; for the studies checked, an unresolved V gene accounts for under half, and the remainder has no known explanation. Clonal size and the V and J genes are those of that table, whereas D and trimming came from the DNA. The sample table holds approximately 110,000 clones, of which less than 85% were seen once. The top ten hold 20% to 25% of the sample.

This clone was recorded a few times. Its recognized antigen is unknown. No qualities accompany the bases; no much larger clone lies one base away. Material for sequencing was peripheral blood. The rearranged chain carries TRBV28 and TRBJ1-4, with TRBD1 tentatively as D gene (6 bases match). This receptor was obtained from a man between 65 and 79 years old with active or convalescent COVID-19. The sequence in DNA is TGTGCCAGCAGTACCCAATCCAGGGGTGGTGAAAAACTGTTTTTT. Protein translation: CASSTQSRGGEKLFF.